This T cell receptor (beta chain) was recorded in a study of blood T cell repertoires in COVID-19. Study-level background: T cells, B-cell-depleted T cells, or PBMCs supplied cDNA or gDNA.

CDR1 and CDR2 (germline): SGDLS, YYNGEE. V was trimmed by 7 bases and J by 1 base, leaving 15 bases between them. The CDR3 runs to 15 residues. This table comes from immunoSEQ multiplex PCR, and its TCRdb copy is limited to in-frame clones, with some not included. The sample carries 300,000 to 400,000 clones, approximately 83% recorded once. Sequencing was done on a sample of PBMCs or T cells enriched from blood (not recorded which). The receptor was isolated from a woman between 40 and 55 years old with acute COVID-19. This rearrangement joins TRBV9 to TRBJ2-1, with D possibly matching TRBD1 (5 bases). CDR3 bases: TGTGCCAGCTCAAAGGGGCCTGAATCCTACAATGAGCAGTTCTTC. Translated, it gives CASSKGPESYNEQFF.